These T cell receptor beta chains were read from a single sample in a study of blood T cell repertoires in COVID-19. Data came from immunoSEQ multiplex PCR; TCRdb stores just in-frame clones and leaves some out. The sample shows 200,000 to 250,000 clones, about 90% of them seen only once. The specimen was peripheral blood. The receptors stem from a man in his late teens or twenties with active or convalescent COVID-19. Each CDR3 is given with its conserved first and last residue. A D gene is named only where the DNA matches it firmly. Clone size is shown for a subset of rows, as once, few, many or a class of expanded clone.

>TRBJ2-3|.|.|TRBV4-2
CASSQDRSGDYTDTQYF
TGTGCCAGCAGCCAAGATCGGTCCGGGGATTACACAGATACGCAGTATTTT
>TRBJ2-3|.|TRBD2|TRBV7-2
CASGRAGVSDTQYF
TGTGCCAGCGGAAGAGCGGGAGTGTCAGATACGCAGTATTTT
>TRBJ2-7|few|.|TRBV10-2
CASRETSYEQYF
TGCGCCAGCAGGGAGACGAGCTACGAGCAGTACTTC
>TRBJ1-2|.|TRBD1|TRBV28
CASSWTGGGLGYTF
TGTGCCAGCAGTTGGACAGGGGGCGGTTTGGGCTACACCTTC
>TRBJ2-7|.|.|TRBV27
CASSLSYEQYF
TGTGCCAGCAGTCTCTCCTACGAGCAGTACTTC
>TRBJ1-4|.|.|TRBV28
CASRGPGSEKLFF
TGTGCCAGCAGGGGGCCCGGGAGTGAAAAACTGTTTTTT
>TRBJ1-5|.|.|TRBV5-6
CASSPQGQVSNQPQHF
TGTGCCAGCAGTCCCCAAGGCCAGGTCAGCAATCAGCCCCAGCATTTT
>TRBJ1-1|.|TRBD1|TRBV10-3
CATRTGGISNTEAFF
TGTGCCACAAGGACAGGGGGTATCTCGAACACTGAAGCTTTCTTT
>TRBJ2-3|.|.|TRBV14
CASGAGGASPSTDTQYF
TGTGCCAGCGGGGCTGGGGGCGCTAGTCCTTCCACAGATACGCAGTATTTT
>TRBJ1-5|.|TRBD1|TRBV19
CASTQDRGGQPQHF
TGTGCCAGTACACAGGACAGGGGAGGCCAGCCCCAGCATTTT
>TRBJ2-7|few|TRBD1|TRBV5-1
CASSLPRDRAPYEQYF
TGCGCCAGCAGCTTGCCCCGTGACAGGGCCCCCTACGAGCAGTACTTC
>TRBJ1-1|.|TRBD1|TRBV19
CASSMRTGGSEAFF
TGTGCCAGTAGTATGCGGACAGGGGGCTCTGAAGCTTTCTTT
>TRBJ2-4|.|TRBD1|TRBV19
CASSTPDRSTLAKNIQYF
TGTGCCAGTAGTACCCCGGACAGGAGTACCTTAGCCAAAAACATTCAGTACTTC
>TRBJ2-7|.|TRBD1|TRBV19
CASSIEDRGHEQYF
TGTGCCAGTAGTATCGAAGACAGGGGACACGAGCAGTACTTC
>TRBJ2-7|.|TRBD1|TRBV6-5
CASKTGSSYEQYF
TGTGCCAGCAAGACAGGGTCCTCCTACGAGCAGTACTTC
>TRBJ2-1|.|.|TRBV10-1
CASSESGNYNEQFF
TGCGCCAGCAGTGAGAGCGGAAACTACAATGAGCAGTTCTTC
>TRBJ2-5|.|TRBD2|TRBV27
CASSPGGLAGRETQYF
TGTGCCAGCAGTCCGGGTGGACTAGCGGGCAGGGAGACCCAGTACTTC
>TRBJ2-7|.|.|TRBV19
CASSQVGSHYYEQYF
TGTGCCAGTAGCCAAGTAGGATCTCACTACTACGAGCAGTACTTC
>TRBJ2-3|.|TRBD2|TRBV11-2
CASSRGETDTQYF
TGTGCCAGCAGCCGGGGGGAAACAGATACGCAGTATTTT
>TRBJ2-3|.|.|TRBV2
CASTIIGDTQYF
TGTGCCAGCACTATAATCGGAGATACGCAGTATTTT